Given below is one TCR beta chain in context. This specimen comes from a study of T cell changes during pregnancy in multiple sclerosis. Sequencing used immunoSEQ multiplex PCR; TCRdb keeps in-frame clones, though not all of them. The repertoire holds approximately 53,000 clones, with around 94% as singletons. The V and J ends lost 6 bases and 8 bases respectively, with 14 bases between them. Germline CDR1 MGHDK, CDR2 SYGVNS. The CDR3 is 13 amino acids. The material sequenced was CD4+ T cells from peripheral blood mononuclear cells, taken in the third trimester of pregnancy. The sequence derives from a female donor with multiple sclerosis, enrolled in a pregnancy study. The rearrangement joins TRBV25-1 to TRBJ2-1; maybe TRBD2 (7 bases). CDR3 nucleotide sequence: TGTGCCAGCAGGGGGAGGGGGGGGGATGAGCAGTTCTTC. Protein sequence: CASRGRGGDEQFF.